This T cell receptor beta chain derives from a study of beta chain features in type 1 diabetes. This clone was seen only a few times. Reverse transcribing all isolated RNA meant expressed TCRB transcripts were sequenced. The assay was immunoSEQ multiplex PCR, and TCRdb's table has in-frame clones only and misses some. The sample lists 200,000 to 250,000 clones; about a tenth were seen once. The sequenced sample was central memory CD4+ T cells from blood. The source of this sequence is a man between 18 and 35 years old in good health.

The CDR3 DNA follows: TGCGCCAGCAGCCCCAACAGGGATGGCTACACCTTC. Protein: CASSPNRDGYTF. This chain connects TRBV5-1 to TRBJ1-2, with D perhaps TRBD1 (6 bases). The CDR3 length is 12 residues. With 4 bases removed from V and 6 bases from J, the gap between germline ends came to 10 bases. Germline CDR1 and CDR2: SGHRS and YFSETQ.